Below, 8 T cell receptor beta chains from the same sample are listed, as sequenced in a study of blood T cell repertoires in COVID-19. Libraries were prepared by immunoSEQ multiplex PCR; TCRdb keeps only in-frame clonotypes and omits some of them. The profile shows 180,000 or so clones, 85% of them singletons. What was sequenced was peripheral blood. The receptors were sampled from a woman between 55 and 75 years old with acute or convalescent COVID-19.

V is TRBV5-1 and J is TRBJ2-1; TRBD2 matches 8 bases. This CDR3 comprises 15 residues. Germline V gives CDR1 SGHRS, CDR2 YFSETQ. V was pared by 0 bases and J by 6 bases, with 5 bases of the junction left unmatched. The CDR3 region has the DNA TGCGCCAGCAGCTTGGACGGGAGGGCTCTCAATGAGCAGTTCTTC. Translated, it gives CASSLDGRALNEQFF.

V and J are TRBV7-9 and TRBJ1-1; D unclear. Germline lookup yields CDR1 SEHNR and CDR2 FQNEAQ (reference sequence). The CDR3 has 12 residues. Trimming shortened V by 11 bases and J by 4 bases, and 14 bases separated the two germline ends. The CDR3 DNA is TGTGCCCCAACCCGGGAGAGCACTGAAGCTTTCTTT. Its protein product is CAPTRESTEAFF.

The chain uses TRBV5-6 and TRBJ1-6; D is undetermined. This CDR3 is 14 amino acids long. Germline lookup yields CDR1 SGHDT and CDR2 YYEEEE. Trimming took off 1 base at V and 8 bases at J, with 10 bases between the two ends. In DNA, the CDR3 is TGTGCCAGCAGCTTGAGCAGAGAGGATTCACCCCTCCACTTT. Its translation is CASSLSREDSPLHF.

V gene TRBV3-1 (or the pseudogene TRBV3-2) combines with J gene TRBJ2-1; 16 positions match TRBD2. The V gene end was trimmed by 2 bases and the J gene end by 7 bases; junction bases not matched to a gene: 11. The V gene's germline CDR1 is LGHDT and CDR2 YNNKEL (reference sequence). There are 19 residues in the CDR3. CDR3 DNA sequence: TGTGCCAGCAGCCAAATCGGGACTAGCGGGAGGGGTGGGAGAAATGAGCAGTTCTTC. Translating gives CASSQIGTSGRGGRNEQFF.

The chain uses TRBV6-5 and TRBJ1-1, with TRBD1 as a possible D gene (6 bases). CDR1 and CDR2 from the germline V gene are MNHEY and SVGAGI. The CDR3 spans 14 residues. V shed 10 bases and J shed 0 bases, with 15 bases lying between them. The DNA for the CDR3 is TGTGCCATCCGGTCTGGGGGCTTGAACACTGAAGCTTTCTTT. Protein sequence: CAIRSGGLNTEAFF.

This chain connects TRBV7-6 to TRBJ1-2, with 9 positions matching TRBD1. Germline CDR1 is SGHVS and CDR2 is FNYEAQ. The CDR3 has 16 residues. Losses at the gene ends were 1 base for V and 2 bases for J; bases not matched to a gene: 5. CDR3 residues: CASSLGTGDLNYGYTF. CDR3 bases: TGTGCCAGCAGCTTAGGGACAGGGGACCTAAACTATGGCTACACCTTC.

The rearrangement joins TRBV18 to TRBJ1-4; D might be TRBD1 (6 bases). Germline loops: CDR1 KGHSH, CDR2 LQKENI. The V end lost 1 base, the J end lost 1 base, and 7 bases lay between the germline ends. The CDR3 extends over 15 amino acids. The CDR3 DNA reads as TGTGCCAGCTCACCACTGGGACAAACTAATGAAAAACTGTTTTTT. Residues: CASSPLGQTNEKLFF.

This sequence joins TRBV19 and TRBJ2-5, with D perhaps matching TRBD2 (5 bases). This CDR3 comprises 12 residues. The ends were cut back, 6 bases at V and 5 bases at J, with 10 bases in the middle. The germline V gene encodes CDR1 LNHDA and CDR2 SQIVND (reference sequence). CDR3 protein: CASSRGEETQYF. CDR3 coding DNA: TGTGCCAGTAGCCGGGGAGAGGAGACCCAGTACTTC.